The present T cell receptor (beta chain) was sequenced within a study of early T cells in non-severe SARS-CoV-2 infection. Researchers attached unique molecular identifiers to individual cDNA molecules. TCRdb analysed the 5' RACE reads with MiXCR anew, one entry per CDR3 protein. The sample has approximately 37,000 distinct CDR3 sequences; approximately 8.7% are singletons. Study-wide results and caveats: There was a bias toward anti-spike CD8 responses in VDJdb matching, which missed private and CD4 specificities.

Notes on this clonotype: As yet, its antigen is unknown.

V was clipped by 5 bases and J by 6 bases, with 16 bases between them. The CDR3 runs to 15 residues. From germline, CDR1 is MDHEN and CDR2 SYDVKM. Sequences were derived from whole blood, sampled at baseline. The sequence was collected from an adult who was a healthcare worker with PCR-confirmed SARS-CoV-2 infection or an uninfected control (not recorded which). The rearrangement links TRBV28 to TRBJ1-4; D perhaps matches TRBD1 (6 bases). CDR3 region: CASSELDRIDEKLFF. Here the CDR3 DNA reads TGTGCCAGCAGTGAACTCGACAGGATTGATGAAAAACTGTTTTTT.